The clone carrying this T cell receptor beta chain was detected only a few times. The antigen is undetermined. This entry is derived from a study of blood T cells in healthy people across ages. Per germline, CDR1 SGHRS and CDR2 YFSETQ. Trimming at V came to 3 bases and at J to 9 bases, leaving 12 bases not matched to a gene. The CDR3 runs 15 residues. A second about 7 to 12 cycle PCR used barcoded and J-beta primers. MiXCR was run by TCRdb on the 5' RACE reads, yielding one entry per CDR3 protein. The sample holds around 800,000 distinct CDR3 sequences, around 68% seen once. Sample donors were healthy Caucasian individuals that came from Russia, aged about 6 to 95. About 9.9 milliliters of peripheral blood were drawn from each donor. The authors extracted at least 5 micrograms of total RNA per sample. The study, taken as a whole, reports: Long-lived donors exceeded aged donors in naive CD4+ cells and diversity.

The sequence derives from a man aged 25-45 years in good health. This chain connects TRBV5-1 to TRBJ2-1; the match to TRBD2 covers 7 bases. The sequenced sample was blood. The CDR3 sequence is CASSWNGGRGGEQFF. The CDR3 nucleotides are TGCGCCAGCAGCTGGAATGGGGGGAGGGGTGGTGAGCAGTTCTTC. The full variable domain, with the rest looked up from reference TRBV5-1 and TRBJ2-1, is KAGVTQTPRYLIKTRGQQVTLSCSPISGHRSVSWYQQTPGQGLQFLFEYFSETQRNKGNFPGRFSGRQFSNSRSEMNVSTLELGDSALYLCASSWNGGRGGEQFFGPGTRLTVL.